This T cell receptor beta chain was captured in a study of T cell repertoires in aging, cancer and after chemotherapy. Per the germline V gene, CDR1 is SEHNR and CDR2 is FQNEAQ (reference sequence). Trimming cost V 5 bases and J 0 bases, with 7 bases left between them. This CDR3 is 14 amino acids long. A mixed TRB-A/B primer pool amplified rearranged TRB by multiplex touch-down PCR. Each CDR3 protein is one row after TCRdb ran MiXCR on the multiplex PCR reads. Among approximately 1,400 distinct CDR3 sequences listed, 60% were seen once. Amplification of TCR beta used genomic DNA extracted from peripheral blood.

The chain carries TRBV7-9 and TRBJ2-2, with D unclear. The origin of this receptor is a human donor with a blood cancer. The sequenced sample consisted of blood. CDR3 nucleotide sequence: TGTGCCAGCAGCCTACACGCGAACACCGGGGAGCTGTTTTTT. Residues: CASSLHANTGELFF.